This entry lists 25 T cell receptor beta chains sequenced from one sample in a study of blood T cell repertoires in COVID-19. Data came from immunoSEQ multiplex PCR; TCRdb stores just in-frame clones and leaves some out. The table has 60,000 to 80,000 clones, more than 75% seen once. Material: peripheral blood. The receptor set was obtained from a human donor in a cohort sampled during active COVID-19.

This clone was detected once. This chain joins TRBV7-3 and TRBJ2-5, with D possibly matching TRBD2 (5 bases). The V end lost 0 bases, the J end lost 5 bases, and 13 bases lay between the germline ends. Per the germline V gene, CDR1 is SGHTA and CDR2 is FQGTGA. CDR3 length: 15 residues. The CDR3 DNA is TGTGCCAGCAGCTTAACGGGTACTAGTGGGGAGACCCAGTACTTC. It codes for CASSLTGTSGETQYF.

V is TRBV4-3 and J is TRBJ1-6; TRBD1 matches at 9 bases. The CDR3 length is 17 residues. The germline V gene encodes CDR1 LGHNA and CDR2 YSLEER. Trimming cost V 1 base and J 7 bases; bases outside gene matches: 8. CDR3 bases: TGCGCCAGCAGCCAAGGATACCTGGGACAGGGAAATTCACCCCTCCACTTT. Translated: CASSQGYLGQGNSPLHF.

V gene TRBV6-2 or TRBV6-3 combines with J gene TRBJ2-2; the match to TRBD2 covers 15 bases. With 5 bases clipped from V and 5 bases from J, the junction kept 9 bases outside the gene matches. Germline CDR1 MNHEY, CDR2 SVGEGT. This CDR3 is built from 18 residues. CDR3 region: CASSAGTSGRSRTGELFF. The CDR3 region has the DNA TGTGCCAGCAGTGCCGGGACTAGCGGGAGGTCTCGAACCGGGGAGCTGTTTTTT.

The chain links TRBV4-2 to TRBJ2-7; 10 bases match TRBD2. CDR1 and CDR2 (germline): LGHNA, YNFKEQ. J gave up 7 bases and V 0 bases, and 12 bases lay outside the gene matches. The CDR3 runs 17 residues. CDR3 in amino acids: CASSQDRRAGGREEQYF. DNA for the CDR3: TGTGCCAGCAGCCAAGATCGTCGAGCGGGAGGGCGGGAAGAGCAGTACTTC.

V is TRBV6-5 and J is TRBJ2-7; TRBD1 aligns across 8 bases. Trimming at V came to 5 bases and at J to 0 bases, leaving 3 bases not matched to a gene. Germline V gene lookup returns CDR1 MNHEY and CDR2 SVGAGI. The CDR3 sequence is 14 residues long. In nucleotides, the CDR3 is TGTGCCAGCAGTCCGGACAGGGCCTCCTACGAGCAGTACTTC. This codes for CASSPDRASYEQYF.

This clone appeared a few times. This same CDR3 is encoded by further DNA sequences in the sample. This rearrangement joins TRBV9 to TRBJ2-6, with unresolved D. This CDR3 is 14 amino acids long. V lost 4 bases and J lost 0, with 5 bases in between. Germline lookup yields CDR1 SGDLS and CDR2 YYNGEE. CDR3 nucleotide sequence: TGTGCCAGCAGCCGCGTCTCTGGGGCCAACGTCCTGACTTTC. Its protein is CASSRVSGANVLTF.

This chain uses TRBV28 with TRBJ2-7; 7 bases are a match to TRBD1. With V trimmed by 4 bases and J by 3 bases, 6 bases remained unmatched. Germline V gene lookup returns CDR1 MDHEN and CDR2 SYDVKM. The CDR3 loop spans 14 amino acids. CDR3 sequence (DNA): TGTGCCAGCAGTTCCTCGACAGGGCTCTACGAGCAGTACTTC. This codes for CASSSSTGLYEQYF.

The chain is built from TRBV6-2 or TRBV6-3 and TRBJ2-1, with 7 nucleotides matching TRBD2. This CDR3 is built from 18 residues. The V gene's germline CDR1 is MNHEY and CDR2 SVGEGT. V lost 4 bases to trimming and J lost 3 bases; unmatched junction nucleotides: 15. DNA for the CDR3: TGTGCCAGCAGTTCCCTCGGGGAGGGCACGCGACGCTACAATGAGCAGTTCTTC. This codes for CASSSLGEGTRRYNEQFF.

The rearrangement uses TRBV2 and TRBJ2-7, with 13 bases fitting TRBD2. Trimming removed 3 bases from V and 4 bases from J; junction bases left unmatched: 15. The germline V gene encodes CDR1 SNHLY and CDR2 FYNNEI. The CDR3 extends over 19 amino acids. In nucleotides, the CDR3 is TGTGCCAGCAGTGAGCTCGGACTAGCGGGAGTAGCGGACGTATACGAGCAGTACTTC. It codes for CASSELGLAGVADVYEQYF.

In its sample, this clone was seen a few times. The CDR3 protein is CASSPPWTGSSYNEQFF. The CDR3 DNA follows: TGTGCCAGCAGCCCCCCATGGACAGGGAGCTCCTACAATGAGCAGTTCTTC. The chain recombines TRBV7-9 with TRBJ2-1; TRBD1 matches at 8 bases. V lost 5 bases and J lost 0; bases outside the gene matches: 9. Looked up from germline, CDR1 is SEHNR and CDR2 is FQNEAQ (reference sequence). This CDR3 has 17 residues.

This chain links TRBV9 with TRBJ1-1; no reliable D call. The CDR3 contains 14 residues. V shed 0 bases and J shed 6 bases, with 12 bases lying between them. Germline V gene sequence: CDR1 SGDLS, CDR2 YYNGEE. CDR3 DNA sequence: TGTGCCAGCAGCGTAGAGTTAGGAGGGTCTGAAGCTTTCTTT. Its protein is CASSVELGGSEAFF.

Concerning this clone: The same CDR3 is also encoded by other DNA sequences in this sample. The CDR3 region has the DNA TGCGCCAGCAGCTGGACAGGGGGCTCCTACGAGCAGTACTTC. Protein: CASSWTGGSYEQYF. The J gene is TRBJ2-7, the V gene TRBV5-1, with TRBD1 matching 10 bases. After removal of 3 bases from V and 0 bases from J, the junction contained 0 bases not matched to a gene. Germline V gene lookup returns CDR1 SGHRS and CDR2 YFSETQ. This CDR3 comprises 14 residues.

The CDR3 coding sequence is TGTGCCAGCAGGGACGGACTCTCCTACAATGAGCAGTTCTTC. Its protein product is CASRDGLSYNEQFF. The rearrangement links TRBV27 to TRBJ2-1, with D possibly being TRBD2 (5 bases). V was clipped by 6 bases and J by 0 bases, with 9 bases between them. The CDR3 has 14 amino acids. Germline CDR1 MNHEY, CDR2 SMNVEV (reference sequence).

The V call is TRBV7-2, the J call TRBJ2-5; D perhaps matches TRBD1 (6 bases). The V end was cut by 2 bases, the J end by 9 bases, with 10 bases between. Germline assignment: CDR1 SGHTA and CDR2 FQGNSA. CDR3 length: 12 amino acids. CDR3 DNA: TGTGCCAGCAGCTTAAGGGGGACGGCCCAGTACTTC. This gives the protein CASSLRGTAQYF. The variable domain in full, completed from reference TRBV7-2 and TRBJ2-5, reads GAGVSQSPSNKVTEKGKDVELRCDPISGHTALYWYRQSLGQGLEFLIYFQGNSAPDKSGLPSDRFSAERTGGSVSTLTIQRTQQEDSAVYLCASSLRGTAQYFGPGTRLLVL.

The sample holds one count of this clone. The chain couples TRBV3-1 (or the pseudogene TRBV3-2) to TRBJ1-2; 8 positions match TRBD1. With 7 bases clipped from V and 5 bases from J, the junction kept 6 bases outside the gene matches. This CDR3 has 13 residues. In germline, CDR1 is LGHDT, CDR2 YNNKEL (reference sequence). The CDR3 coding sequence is TGTGCCAGCACCGACAGGGGACGGTATGGCTACACCTTC. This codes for CASTDRGRYGYTF.

CDR3 coding DNA: TGTGCCAGCAGTGGACAGGGACATCAGCCCCAGCATTTT. It specifies CASSGQGHQPQHF. The J gene is TRBJ1-5, the V gene TRBV28; 8 nucleotides align to TRBD1. Unmatched junction bases numbered 2, after V lost 5 bases and J lost 5 bases. In germline, CDR1 is MDHEN, CDR2 SYDVKM. There are 13 residues in the CDR3.

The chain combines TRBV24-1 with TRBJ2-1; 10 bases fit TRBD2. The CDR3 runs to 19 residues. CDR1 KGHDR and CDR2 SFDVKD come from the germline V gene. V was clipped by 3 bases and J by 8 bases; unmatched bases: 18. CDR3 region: CATSDPTSGKDTRRDEQFF. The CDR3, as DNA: TGTGCCACCAGTGATCCAACTAGCGGGAAAGACACCCGGCGCGATGAGCAGTTCTTC.

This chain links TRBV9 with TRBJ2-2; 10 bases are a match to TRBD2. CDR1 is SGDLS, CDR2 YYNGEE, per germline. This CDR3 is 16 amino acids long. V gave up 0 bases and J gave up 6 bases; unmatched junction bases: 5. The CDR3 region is CASSVDGSGGPGELFF. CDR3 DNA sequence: TGTGCCAGCAGCGTAGATGGTAGCGGGGGGCCCGGGGAGCTGTTTTTT. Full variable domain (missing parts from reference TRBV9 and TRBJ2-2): DSGVTQTPKHLITATGQRVTLRCSPRSGDLSVYWYQQSLDQGLQFLIQYYNGEERAKGNILERFSAQQFPDLHSELNLSSLELGDSALYFCASSVDGSGGPGELFFGEGSRLTVL.

CDR3 residues: CAWTVGTVSVNTEAFF. The CDR3 DNA is TGTGCCTGGACCGTCGGGACAGTTTCTGTGAACACTGAAGCTTTCTTT. The chain has TRBV30 and TRBJ1-1; 7 bases fit TRBD1. The CDR3 has 16 amino acids. Germline V gives CDR1 GTSNPN, CDR2 SVGIG (reference sequence). V was pared by 4 bases and J by 0 bases, with 11 bases of the junction left unmatched.

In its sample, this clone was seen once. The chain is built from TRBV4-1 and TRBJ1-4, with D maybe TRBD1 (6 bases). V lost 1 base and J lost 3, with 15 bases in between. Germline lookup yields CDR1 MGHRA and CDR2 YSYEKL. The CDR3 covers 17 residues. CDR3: CASSQGRGGGPNEKLFF. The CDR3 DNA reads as TGCGCCAGCAGCCAAGGAAGGGGGGGAGGGCCTAATGAAAAACTGTTTTTT.

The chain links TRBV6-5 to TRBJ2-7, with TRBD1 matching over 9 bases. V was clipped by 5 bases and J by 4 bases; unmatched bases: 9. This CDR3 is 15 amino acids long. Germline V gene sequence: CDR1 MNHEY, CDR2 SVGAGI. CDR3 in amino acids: CASSPLRQGDYEQYF. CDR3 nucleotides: TGTGCCAGCAGTCCCCTGCGACAGGGGGATTACGAGCAGTACTTC.

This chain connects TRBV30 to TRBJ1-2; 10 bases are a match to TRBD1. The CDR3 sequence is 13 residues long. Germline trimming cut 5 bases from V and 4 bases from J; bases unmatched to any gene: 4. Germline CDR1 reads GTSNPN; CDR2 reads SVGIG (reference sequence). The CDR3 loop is CAWETGGRYGYTF. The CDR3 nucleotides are TGTGCCTGGGAGACAGGGGGCCGCTATGGCTACACCTTC.

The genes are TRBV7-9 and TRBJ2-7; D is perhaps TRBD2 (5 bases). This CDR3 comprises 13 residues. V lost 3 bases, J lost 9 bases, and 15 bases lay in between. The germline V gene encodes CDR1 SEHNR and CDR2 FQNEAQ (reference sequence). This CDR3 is CASSFDYVPGQYF. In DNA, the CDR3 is TGTGCCAGCAGCTTCGACTACGTCCCCGGGCAGTACTTC.

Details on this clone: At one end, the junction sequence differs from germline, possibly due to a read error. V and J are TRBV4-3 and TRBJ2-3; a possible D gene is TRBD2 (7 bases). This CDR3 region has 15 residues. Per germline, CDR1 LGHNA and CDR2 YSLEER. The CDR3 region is CASSQESGGTDTQYF. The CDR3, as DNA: TGCGCCAGCAGCCAAGAATCGGGGGGCACTGATACGCAGTATTTT.

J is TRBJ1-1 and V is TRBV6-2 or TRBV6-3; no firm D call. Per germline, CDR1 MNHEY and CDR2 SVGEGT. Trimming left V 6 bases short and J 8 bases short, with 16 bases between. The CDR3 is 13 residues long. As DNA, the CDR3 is TGTGCCAGCAGCCCCACCTTACGGAGCGAAGCTTTCTTT. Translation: CASSPTLRSEAFF.